The entry that follows covers one T cell receptor beta chain sequence. The antigen remains undetermined. Documented time point: pre-sensitization, week 0. Described treatment: therapeutic diphenylcyclopropenone sensitization with weekly scalp DPC. Study processing details: Across samples, TCR counts had a median of about 93,000 and ranged from roughly 23,224 to 700,000. A single record per CDR3 protein comes from TCRdb applying MiXCR to the RACE reads. The authors' filters were not applied to this entry. This table holds fewer than 150,000 distinct CDR3 sequences, approximately 13% found once. The data were obtained in a study of human T cells and chemical hapten exposure. Study results and limitations: Positively correlated with patch test score were the counts of PT1 expanded TCRs.

Per germline, CDR1 DFQATT and CDR2 SNEGSKA (reference sequence). This CDR3 comprises 12 residues. The V end was cut by 3 bases, the J end by 5 bases, with 11 bases between. This specimen consisted of whole blood, obtained in connection with sensitization to the hapten diphenylcyclopropenone (DPC). The gene calls are TRBV20-1 and TRBJ2-7, with a weak D call TRBD1 (5 bases). This clonotype originated in a woman aged 18-30 years with alopecia areata. Some clones in this sample may be carry-over from other donors' samples. The CDR3 sequence is CSASRAGDEQYF. CDR3 in DNA: TGCAGTGCTAGCAGGGCAGGCGACGAGCAGTACTTC.